One sample yielded the 22 T cell receptor beta chains listed below, sequenced in a study of blood T cell repertoires in COVID-19. Repertoires were generated with immunoSEQ multiplex PCR, while TCRdb's copy carries only in-frame clones and drops some. In the table there are about 220,000 clones, roughly 85% of which are singletons. Sequences were obtained from peripheral blood. Every receptor here comes from a woman in her 70s with COVID-19, enrolled during active disease.

The chain employs TRBV7-2 and TRBJ2-3, with D perhaps matching TRBD1 (6 bases). Trimming removed 6 bases at V and 2 bases at J, with 9 bases between. This CDR3 contains 13 residues. Germline assignment: CDR1 SGHTA and CDR2 FQGNSA. The CDR3 here is CASRGGPTDTQYF. The DNA for the CDR3 is TGTGCCAGCAGAGGGGGACCCACAGATACGCAGTATTTT. The full variable domain, rest sourced from reference TRBV7-2 and TRBJ2-3, is GAGVSQSPSNKVTEKGKDVELRCDPISGHTALYWYRQSLGQGLEFLIYFQGNSAPDKSGLPSDRFSAERTGGSVSTLTIQRTQQEDSAVYLCASRGGPTDTQYFGPGTRLTVL.

The CDR3 spells CASSWGDEQYF. CDR3 bases: TGTGCCAGCAGCTGGGGGGACGAGCAGTACTTC. This rearrangement joins TRBV12-3 or TRBV12-4 to TRBJ2-7; maybe TRBD2 (6 bases). This CDR3 is 11 amino acids long. V lost 6 bases to trimming and J lost 5 bases, with 8 bases between them.

This chain links TRBV9 with TRBJ2-1; no reliable D call. This CDR3 spans 12 amino acids. V was trimmed by 2 bases and J by 9 bases, leaving 9 bases between them. Germline V lookup: CDR1 SGDLS, CDR2 YYNGEE. CDR3 DNA sequence: TGTGCCAGCAGCGTTGGGCCGAGTGAGCAGTTCTTC. The encoded protein is CASSVGPSEQFF.

A single count supports this clone. V is TRBV5-6 and J is TRBJ2-3, with 7 positions matching TRBD2. Per the germline V gene, CDR1 is SGHDT and CDR2 is YYEEEE. The CDR3 is 15 residues long. V lost 0 bases and J lost 2; bases outside the gene matches: 3. CDR3 region: CASSLASGYTDTQYF. The CDR3 DNA reads TGTGCCAGCAGCTTGGCTAGCGGTTACACAGATACGCAGTATTTT.

The rearrangement uses TRBV2 and TRBJ2-1, with D perhaps matching TRBD2 (5 bases). CDR1 is SNHLY, CDR2 FYNNEI, per germline. Trimming left V 4 bases short and J 6 bases short, with 10 bases between. The CDR3 has 13 amino acids. The CDR3 nucleotides are TGTGCCAGCAGTGTCTCTAGCCGCAATGAGCAGTTCTTC. This translates into CASSVSSRNEQFF.

The chain combines TRBV5-1 with TRBJ2-3; 8 bases are a match to TRBD2. The CDR3 spans 16 residues. CDR1 is SGHRS, CDR2 YFSETQ, per germline. The V gene end was trimmed by 0 bases and the J gene end by 6 bases; junction bases not matched to a gene: 9. In DNA form, the CDR3 reads TGCGCCAGCAGCTTGGGTTTCGGGAGGGCCGGGGATACGCAGTATTTT. Its protein product is CASSLGFGRAGDTQYF.

V gene TRBV18 combines with J gene TRBJ2-7; 7 nucleotides match TRBD1. CDR1 and CDR2 (germline): KGHSH, LQKENI. The V and J ends lost 5 bases and 5 bases, in that order; junction bases with no gene match: 12. CDR3 length equals 15 residues. Here the CDR3 reads CASSLVGGADHEQYF. CDR3 DNA: TGTGCCAGCTCATTGGTAGGGGGCGCCGATCACGAGCAGTACTTC.

This clone showed up just once. The V call is TRBV2, the J call TRBJ1-1, with D uncertain. The germline CDR1 and CDR2 sequences are SNHLY and FYNNEI. Deletions cut 8 bases from V and 5 bases from J, with 6 bases between. CDR3 length: 10 residues. DNA of the CDR3: TGTGCCAGCGGCGGGACTGAAGCTTTCTTT. This codes for CASGGTEAFF.

The chain links TRBV2 to TRBJ2-5; 10 bases match TRBD2. Unmatched junction bases numbered 13, after V lost 8 bases and J lost 4 bases. CDR1 and CDR2 (germline): SNHLY, FYNNEI. The CDR3 totals 16 residues. In DNA, the CDR3 is TGTGCCAGCGAGGGGAGTCTAGCGGGAGTACTAGAGACCCAGTACTTC. Translated, it gives CASEGSLAGVLETQYF.

The chain carries TRBV11-2 and TRBJ1-1; D gene ambiguous. Trimming took 5 bases from V and 5 from J, leaving 15 bases between them. Germline CDR1 SGHAT, CDR2 FQNNGV. The length of the CDR3 is 14 residues. The CDR3 loop is CASSPRKWETEAFF. In nucleotides, the CDR3 is TGTGCCAGCAGCCCCCGCAAGTGGGAGACTGAAGCTTTCTTT.

The chain is built from TRBV7-8 and TRBJ1-2; D is unclear. V shed 5 bases and J shed 5 bases, with 9 bases lying between them. Per the germline V gene, CDR1 is SGHVS and CDR2 is FQNEAQ. The CDR3 is 12 amino acids. The CDR3 region is CASSRWSYGYTF. CDR3 DNA sequence: TGTGCCAGCAGCCGTTGGAGTTATGGCTACACCTTC.

The J gene is TRBJ2-1, the V gene TRBV27; possible D gene TRBD2, 5 bases. CDR3 length equals 15 residues. Trimming stripped 2 bases from V and 5 bases from J, with 13 bases between. CDR1 is MNHEY, CDR2 SMNVEV, per germline (reference sequence). The CDR3 spells CASSLQPLGNNEQFF. In nucleotides, the CDR3 is TGTGCCAGCAGTTTACAACCCCTCGGGAACAATGAGCAGTTCTTC.

The count of this clone is one. The chain employs TRBV9 and TRBJ1-2; 7 bases agree with TRBD1. From germline, CDR1 is SGDLS and CDR2 YYNGEE. V shed 4 bases, J shed 2 bases, and the junction held 5 bases outside the gene matches. This CDR3 is built from 14 residues. CDR3 protein: CASSPGTANYGYTF. In nucleotides, the CDR3 is TGTGCCAGCAGCCCGGGGACAGCGAACTATGGCTACACCTTC.

The rearrangement uses TRBV4-1 and TRBJ1-2; weak D call: TRBD1 (5 bases). Per the germline V gene, CDR1 is MGHRA and CDR2 is YSYEKL. The CDR3 is 16 residues long. V shed 0 bases and J shed 6 bases, with 17 bases lying between them. This chain's CDR3 is CASSQDRTEWGDGYTF. The CDR3 nucleotides read TGCGCCAGCAGCCAAGATCGGACCGAGTGGGGGGATGGCTACACCTTC.

The chain recombines TRBV7-2 with TRBJ2-3; 7 bases fit TRBD1. The V gene's germline CDR1 is SGHTA and CDR2 FQGNSA. This CDR3 spans 14 amino acids. Trimming removed 5 bases from V and 4 bases from J; junction bases left unmatched: 6. The CDR3 loop is CASSPGTEADTQYF. Written as DNA, the CDR3 is TGTGCCAGCAGCCCTGGGACAGAGGCAGATACGCAGTATTTT.

J is TRBJ2-2 and V is TRBV5-4, with a tentative D call TRBD2 (6 bases). V was pared by 0 bases and J by 6 bases, with 12 bases between. Germline assignment: CDR1 SGHNT and CDR2 YYREEE (reference sequence). The CDR3 length is 15 residues. CDR3 protein: CASSLVGTGPGELFF. CDR3 sequence (DNA): TGTGCCAGCAGCTTGGTTGGGACTGGCCCCGGGGAGCTGTTTTTT.

The chain combines TRBV14 with TRBJ1-2, with D perhaps matching TRBD1 (5 bases). Germline CDR1 and CDR2: SGHDN and FVKESK. The CDR3 loop spans 15 amino acids. Trimming removed 0 bases from V and 3 bases from J, with 11 bases in between. The CDR3 region is CASSQDWWDYYGYTF. CDR3 coding DNA: TGTGCCAGCAGCCAAGATTGGTGGGACTACTATGGCTACACCTTC.

The V and J genes are TRBV7-9 and TRBJ2-1; 8 bases match TRBD1. V was clipped by 0 bases and J by 7 bases; unmatched bases: 5. Germline V lookup: CDR1 SEHNR, CDR2 FQNEAQ (reference sequence). The CDR3 is 15 residues long. Here the CDR3 DNA reads TGTGCCAGCAGCTTAGCGCAGGGGGCGTGGAATGAGCAGTTCTTC. Translating it yields CASSLAQGAWNEQFF.

The chain carries TRBV6-2 or TRBV6-3 and TRBJ2-1, with D possibly matching TRBD2 (7 bases). Germline loops: CDR1 MNHEY, CDR2 SVGEGT. V lost 8 bases and J 5 bases, leaving 19 bases between the germline ends. CDR3 length equals 15 residues. In nucleotides, the CDR3 is TGTGCCAGCGGTTTTAGGGGGGGCCGGGACAATGAGCAGTTCTTC. This codes for CASGFRGGRDNEQFF.

The rearrangement links TRBV5-1 to TRBJ2-7, with TRBD2 matching over 9 bases. V dropped 4 bases and J dropped 0; count of bases not matched to a gene: 20. CDR1 and CDR2 (germline): SGHRS, YFSETQ. The CDR3 covers 20 residues. The CDR3 nucleotides read TGCGCCAGCAGCCCCCGAGGGGGTTACCGCGGGGGGGATTTCTCCTACGAGCAGTACTTC. This sequence encodes CASSPRGGYRGGDFSYEQYF. The variable domain in full, completed from reference TRBV5-1 and TRBJ2-7, reads KAGVTQTPRYLIKTRGQQVTLSCSPISGHRSVSWYQQTPGQGLQFLFEYFSETQRNKGNFPGRFSGRQFSNSRSEMNVSTLELGDSALYLCASSPRGGYRGGDFSYEQYFGPGTRLTVT.

CDR3 in amino acids: CASSIPLANTEAFF. For the CDR3, the DNA is TGTGCCAGCAGCATTCCCCTGGCGAACACTGAAGCTTTCTTT. The chain links TRBV5-6 to TRBJ1-1; D is unresolved. Germline assignment: CDR1 SGHDT and CDR2 YYEEEE. Trimming left V 4 bases short and J 1 base short, with 11 bases between. This CDR3 is 14 amino acids long.

This chain links TRBV19 with TRBJ2-2, with D possibly TRBD2 on 5 matching bases. CDR1 is LNHDA, CDR2 SQIVND, per germline (reference sequence). V lost 4 bases and J 1 base, leaving 16 bases between the germline ends. The CDR3 covers 17 residues. CDR3 protein: CASSTVGLGLNTGELFF. Written as DNA, the CDR3 is TGTGCCAGTAGTACCGTTGGGTTAGGACTGAACACCGGGGAGCTGTTTTTT.